The 13 T cell receptor beta chains given below trace back to one sample, sequenced in a study of cytomegalovirus exposure and HLA in healthy donors. PCR employed 60 Vbeta and 13 Jbeta primers. Clones were read by immunoSEQ multiplex PCR, and TCRdb kept only the in-frame ones, dropping some. The sample records 110,000 or so clones, about 68% being singletons. Sequenced material: PBMCs. Receptor source: a woman aged 40-49 years in good health and CMV-seropositive.

The chain links TRBV5-1 to TRBJ2-5, with TRBD2 matching over 8 bases. Germline assignment: CDR1 SGHRS and CDR2 YFSETQ. The junction had 15 bases not matched to a gene; V was cut back by 9 bases and J by 5 bases. The CDR3 consists of 15 residues. The CDR3 nucleotides read TGCGCCACCTCCAGAGGCGGGGGGCTTGGTGAGACCCAGTACTTC. It is translated as CATSRGGGLGETQYF.

This chain links TRBV13 with TRBJ1-1; 7 positions agree with TRBD1. Per germline, CDR1 PRHDT and CDR2 FYEKMQ (reference sequence). The CDR3 is 18 amino acids. V dropped 4 bases and J dropped 4; count of bases not matched to a gene: 18. The CDR3 DNA follows: TGTGCCAGCAGCTCCTTAGCCGGCAAACTCCAGGGGGTCACTGAAGCTTTCTTT. It specifies CASSSLAGKLQGVTEAFF.

This clone occurred once. The rearrangement links TRBV19 to TRBJ2-3, with TRBD2 identical over 9 bases. CDR3 length: 17 amino acids. The trim removed 4 bases at V and 3 bases at J, leaving 11 bases unmatched. Per germline, CDR1 LNHDA and CDR2 SQIVND (reference sequence). The CDR3 coding sequence is TGTGCCAGTAGTAATCCTTGGCGGGGGGGCAGTACAGATACGCAGTATTTT. Translation gives CASSNPWRGGSTDTQYF.

This clone appeared a few times. V gene TRBV20-1 combines with J gene TRBJ1-2; weak D call: TRBD1 (5 bases). V shed 6 bases and J shed 5 bases, with 10 bases lying between them. Looked up from germline, CDR1 is DFQATT and CDR2 is SNEGSKA (reference sequence). The CDR3 is 11 residues long. Here the CDR3 reads CSASDSYGYTF. For the CDR3, the DNA is TGCAGTGCCAGCGACAGTTATGGCTACACCTTC.

The chain has TRBV2 and TRBJ2-3; D unclear. The germline CDR1 and CDR2 sequences are SNHLY and FYNNEI. The CDR3 length is 14 residues. V lost 3 bases, J lost 4 bases, and 11 bases lay in between. The CDR3 nucleotides are TGTGCCAGCAGTGACATGAGGCCCCCAGATACGCAGTATTTT. Its protein product is CASSDMRPPDTQYF.

V gene TRBV5-1 combines with J gene TRBJ1-4; 9 bases map to TRBD1. V lost 4 bases, J lost 3 bases, and 4 bases stayed unmatched. CDR1 and CDR2 (germline): SGHRS, YFSETQ. This CDR3 is 15 amino acids long. This chain's CDR3 is CASSTQGASNEKLFF. The CDR3 bases are TGCGCCAGCAGCACACAGGGGGCTTCTAATGAAAAACTGTTTTTT.

This clone was seen once. V gene TRBV7-8 combines with J gene TRBJ2-7; D unclear. Germline CDR1 is SGHVS and CDR2 is FQNEAQ. The CDR3 totals 14 residues. The V end lost 1 base, the J end lost 2 bases, and 9 bases lay between the germline ends. CDR3 in DNA: TGTGCCAGCAGCTTAGGAGGCGGTACCTACGAGCAGTACTTC. The encoded protein is CASSLGGGTYEQYF.

This chain connects TRBV5-4 to TRBJ1-1; 8 bases are a match to TRBD1. This CDR3 has 12 residues. CDR1 SGHNT and CDR2 YYREEE come from the germline V gene (reference sequence). V was pared by 3 bases and J by 12 bases, with 7 bases of the junction left unmatched. The CDR3 bases are TGTGCCAGCAGCTGGGGGTGGACAGGGCCTTTCTTT. The encoded protein is CASSWGWTGPFF.

The chain links TRBV7-6 to TRBJ2-4; 14 nucleotides agree with TRBD2. Germline V gene lookup returns CDR1 SGHVS and CDR2 FNYEAQ. This CDR3 comprises 16 residues. Trimming took 5 bases from V and 7 from J; bases not matched to a gene: 7. The CDR3 region is CASSPTTSGGGNIQYF. The CDR3 nucleotides read TGTGCCAGCAGCCCCACGACTAGCGGGGGGGGGAACATTCAGTACTTC.

This chain joins TRBV7-2 and TRBJ2-1; unclear D gene. The CDR3 length is 14 residues. Germline V gives CDR1 SGHTA, CDR2 FQGNSA. Trimming pared 5 bases from V and 4 bases from J, leaving 12 bases between. The CDR3 region has the DNA TGTGCCAGCAGCCTCTTACCCGGGTACAATGAGCAGTTCTTC. Protein sequence: CASSLLPGYNEQFF.

This rearrangement joins TRBV30 to TRBJ1-1, with 8 nucleotides matching TRBD1. This CDR3 contains 13 residues. With 4 bases clipped from V and 3 bases from J, the junction kept 4 bases outside the gene matches. The germline V gene has CDR1 GTSNPN and CDR2 SVGIG (reference sequence). The CDR3 sequence is CAWIRGRDTEAFF. DNA of the CDR3: TGTGCCTGGATCAGGGGGCGGGACACTGAAGCTTTCTTT.

The DNA for the CDR3 is TGTGCCAGCAGCCCGGGGGGGGCGGGAATGTACGAGCAGTACTTC. It translates to CASSPGGAGMYEQYF. This chain links TRBV7-3 with TRBJ2-7; 8 bases line up with TRBD2. The CDR3 loop spans 15 amino acids. V shed 5 bases and J 4 bases; nucleotides not matched to a gene: 10. CDR1 SGHTA and CDR2 FQGTGA come from the germline V gene.

The V gene is TRBV23-1, the J gene TRBJ2-5, with 12 nucleotides matching TRBD2. TRBV23-1 is an ORF for which the function is uncertain. The CDR3 loop spans 16 amino acids. V shed 3 bases and J 2 bases; nucleotides not matched to a gene: 4. The CDR3 region is CASSHPGLAGQETQYF. The CDR3, as DNA: TGCGCCAGCAGTCACCCAGGACTAGCGGGGCAAGAGACCCAGTACTTC.